What follows are 8 T cell receptor beta chains derived from one specimen sequenced in a study of T cells in tuberculosis. Clones were sequenced by immunoSEQ multiplex PCR, and TCRdb holds only the in-frame ones, with some missing. The sample consists of tens of thousands of clones, 70% to 90% of them appearing once. Time point reported: new active TB diagnosis, blood taken before or within 7 days of starting treatment. Source: PBMCs, taken at tuberculosis diagnosis. Source of these receptors: an adult with tuberculosis.

Of note for this clone: An end of the junction does not agree with germline; a read error may underlie this. The J gene is TRBJ2-1, the V gene TRBV7-7; the match to TRBD2 covers 13 bases. The CDR3 spans 22 residues. Germline-derived CDR1 and CDR2 are SSHAT and FNYEAQ (reference sequence). CDR3 nucleotides: TGTGCTAGCAGCCCCTTGAGGGGGACTAGCGGGGATCTACCAAGCTCCTACAATGAGCAGTTCTTC. Translating gives CASSPLRGTSGDLPSSYNEQFF.

The gene calls are TRBV5-1 and TRBJ1-2; D is uncertain. Trimming left V 0 bases short and J 2 bases short, with 8 bases between. Germline V gene data show CDR1 as SGHRS and CDR2 as YFSETQ. The CDR3 length is 14 residues. CDR3 in DNA: TGCGCCAGCAGCTTGGGAGCGGGAAACTATGGCTACACCTTC. Translated: CASSLGAGNYGYTF.

The CDR3 DNA reads as TGTGCCAGCAGCTTAACAGGCCCCTCTCCCCAGCATTTT. Amino acid sequence: CASSLTGPSPQHF. The genes are TRBV7-9 and TRBJ1-5, with TRBD1 as a possible D gene (5 bases). This CDR3 has 13 residues. Between the trimmed V and J ends, which lost 2 bases and 10 bases, there was a span of 12 bases. The germline CDR1 and CDR2 sequences are SEHNR and FQNEAQ (reference sequence).

The V and J genes are TRBV6-6 and TRBJ1-6; D gene uncertain. Deletions cut 4 bases from V and 10 bases from J, with 11 bases between. CDR1 is MNHNY and CDR2 is SVGAGI in the germline V gene (reference sequence). The CDR3 contains 13 residues. CDR3 coding DNA: TGTGCCAGCAGTTCGACTTGGCAATCACCCCTCCACTTT. This codes for CASSSTWQSPLHF.

This clone was found once. The chain couples TRBV4-1 to TRBJ2-3; 15 bases map to TRBD2. CDR1 MGHRA and CDR2 YSYEKL come from the germline V gene. The CDR3 is 17 residues long. V shed 2 bases, J shed 6 bases, and the junction held 6 bases outside the gene matches. DNA of the CDR3: TGCGCCAGCAGCCAAATTGGGACTAGCGGGGGGTTGGATACGCAGTATTTT. This translates into CASSQIGTSGGLDTQYF.

The rearrangement links TRBV6-5 to TRBJ1-2, with 7 bases aligning to TRBD1. The germline CDR1 and CDR2 sequences are MNHEY and SVGAGI. The trim removed 2 bases at V and 7 bases at J, leaving 10 bases unmatched. This CDR3 has 15 residues. In DNA form, the CDR3 reads TGTGCCAGCAGTTACACGACGACAGGGTCGGGTGGCTACACCTTC. It translates to CASSYTTTGSGGYTF.

The chain joins TRBV6-5 to TRBJ1-6; TRBD1 aligns across 11 bases. This CDR3 is 15 amino acids long. After removal of 2 bases from V and 7 bases from J, the junction contained 1 base not matched to a gene. The germline gives CDR1 MNHEY, CDR2 SVGAGI. CDR3 DNA: TGTGCCAGCAGTTACCGGGACAGGGGGAATTCACCCCTCCACTTT. Protein: CASSYRDRGNSPLHF.

This rearrangement joins TRBV5-8 to TRBJ2-3; 8 bases map to TRBD1. From germline, CDR1 is SGHTS and CDR2 YDEGEE. This CDR3 has 16 amino acids. The trim removed 2 bases at V and 0 bases at J, leaving 5 bases unmatched. Here the CDR3 reads CASSLGQGRSTDTQYF. In nucleotides, the CDR3 is TGTGCCAGCAGCTTAGGACAGGGTAGAAGCACAGATACGCAGTATTTT.